The following is a TCR beta chain sequence with its context. Which antigen it targets is not known. Nothing much larger sits one base from this clone, and base qualities are not available. The data belong to a study of blood T cell repertoires in COVID-19 (dated by TCRdb to the early 2020s). Describing the broader study: Collaborator samples came from the United States, Italy and Spain and covered acute and convalescent phases of COVID-19. The repertoires were made available in a free public database intended to serve as a resource for research on the immune response to SARS-CoV-2. Sample metadata almost always included a de-identified subject ID, COVID-19 status, age in years and sex. The material from the prospective study consisted of cDNA or gDNA derived from T cells, B-cell-depleted T cells, or PBMCs. Samples were obtained from the ongoing ImmuneRACE study (first 160 participants) and from about 1,300 subjects provided by 6 global collaborators. Subjects who had been exposed to COVID-19, were actively infected with it, or had recovered from it provided the deeply sampled blood TCRbeta repertoires that made up the dataset. Where available, HLA class I and class II types were obtained from metadata supplied by the sample provider rather than from assay-based typing.

The collaborating institutions used their own protocols to collect whole blood in K2EDTA tubes. For TCRbeta analysis, collaborator samples were shipped as frozen whole blood, as isolated PBMCs, or as DNA extracted from either sample type. TCRbeta CDR3 regions were amplified from genomic DNA by means of the immunoSEQ Assay, a bias-controlled multiplex PCR. As for the original processing: Within the assay, amplification of reference gene primers was used to estimate how many nucleated cells each sample contained. Sequence reads were collapsed and filtered to measure the absolute abundance of every unique TCRbeta CDR3 rearrangement. Productive Simpson clonality was computed per sample as the square root of Simpson's diversity index over productive rearrangements. As stored in TCRdb, this immuneACCESS dataset retains in-frame rearrangements with V and J assigned. A fraction of the clones does not appear; measured against another copy, unresolved V genes explain less than half of the discrepancy, and the remainder lacks a known reason. D and trimming were read from the DNA, whereas the V and J calls and clone size are those reported in that table. The sample table shows more than 150,000 clones, and around four fifths are seen once. Jointly, the top ten make up under 3% of the sample.

According to the germline V gene, CDR1 reads SGHAT and CDR2 reads FQNNGV. Measured from the cysteine to the phenylalanine, the CDR3 is 16 residues long. Only the CDR3 part of the read is kept: 48 bases, read in frame from the first base. Compared with germline, V lacks 5 bases and J lacks 5 bases; bases without a gene match: 13. Study-wide findings and limitations: Clinical and demographic metadata were provided uncurated, with the amount varying by source and participant.

The chain uses TRBV11-2 and TRBJ2-7, with 9 bases aligning to TRBD1. The source is a woman between 55 and 75 years old with acute or convalescent COVID-19. The sequencing sample was made of peripheral blood. The CDR3 has the sequence CASSPYRGRGTHEQYF. The nucleotides read TGTGCCAGCAGCCCATACAGGGGGCGCGGGACCCACGAGCAGTACTTC. The CDR3, completed at both ends by the reference TRBV11-2 and TRBJ2-7 genes, gives the full variable domain EAGVAQSPRYKIIEKRQSVAFWCNPISGHATLYWYQQILGQGPKLLIQFQNNGVVDDSQLPKDRFSAERLKGVDSTLKIQPAKLEDSAVYLCASSPYRGRGTHEQYFGPGTRLTVT.